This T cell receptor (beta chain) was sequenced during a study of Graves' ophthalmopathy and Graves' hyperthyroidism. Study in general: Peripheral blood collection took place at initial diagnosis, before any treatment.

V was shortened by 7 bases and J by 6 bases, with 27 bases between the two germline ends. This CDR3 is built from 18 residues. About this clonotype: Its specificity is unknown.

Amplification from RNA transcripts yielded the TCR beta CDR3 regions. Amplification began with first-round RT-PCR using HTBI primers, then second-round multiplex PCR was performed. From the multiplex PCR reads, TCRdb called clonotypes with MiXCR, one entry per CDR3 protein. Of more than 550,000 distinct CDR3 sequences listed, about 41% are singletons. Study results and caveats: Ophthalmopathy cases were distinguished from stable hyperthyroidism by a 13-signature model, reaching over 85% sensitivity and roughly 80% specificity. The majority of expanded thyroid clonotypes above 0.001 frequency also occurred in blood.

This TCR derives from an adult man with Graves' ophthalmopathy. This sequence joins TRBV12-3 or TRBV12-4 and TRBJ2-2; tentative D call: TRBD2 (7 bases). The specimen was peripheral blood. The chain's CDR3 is CASTVTVAGATPPGELFF. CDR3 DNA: TGTGCCAGCACCGTCACGGTGGCGGGGGCTACGCCCCCCGGGGAGCTGTTTTTT.